This TCR beta chain was recorded in a study of blood T cell repertoires in COVID-19. Background on the study: Nucleic acid was either cDNA or gDNA, and it came from T cells, B-cell-depleted T cells, or PBMCs.

The CDR3 loop spans 14 amino acids. CDR1 and CDR2 (germline): SGHRS, YFSETQ. The V and J ends lost 7 bases and 3 bases respectively, with 13 bases between them. The data were produced by immunoSEQ multiplex PCR, yet TCRdb's version contains in-frame clones alone and is incomplete. The table has fewer than 200,000 clones, less than 90% seen once. Sequencing was carried out using peripheral blood. The sequence was collected from a man aged 60 to 75 with acute or convalescent COVID-19. The genes are TRBV5-1 and TRBJ1-4, with no clear D. Here the CDR3 DNA reads TGCGCCAGCGCTCGGGAGAGGCCTAATGAAAAACTGTTTTTT. Its protein product is CASARERPNEKLFF.